These 17 T cell receptor beta chains came from one sample sequenced in a study of T cells in Graves' hyperthyroidism and ophthalmopathy (dated by TCRdb to the late 2010s). Library preparation employed multiplex PCR. Sequenced using an Illumina HiSeq 2000. The TCR beta CDR3 regions were amplified from RNA transcripts. A first-round RT-PCR of the TCR CDR3 used the HTBI primer set with the Qiagen OneStep RT-PCR kit. TCRdb applied fastp at Q25 and MiXCR to the public reads, then kept only in-frame beta chains. Each entry is one CDR3 protein sequence, shown with its most common DNA and genes. The sample yields a few hundred thousand distinct CDR3 sequences; more than 45% were counted once. Roughly 8.2% of the sample is taken by the ten largest. Source material: peripheral blood or thyroid tissue (not recorded which). These receptors were collected from a woman younger than 30 with Graves' hyperthyroidism. Donor details come from another sample of the same person, matched by shared clones.

The rearrangement joins TRBV29-1 to TRBJ2-5; D remains ambiguous. The CDR3 runs 12 residues. The germline V and J ends were trimmed by 4 bases and 0 bases, with 6 bases remaining between them. The germline CDR1 and CDR2 sequences are SQVTM and ANQGSEA. CDR3 sequence: CSVAKYQETQYF. The CDR3, as DNA: TGCAGCGTTGCCAAGTACCAAGAGACCCAGTACTTC.

Of note for this clonotype: This clone may be a read error of a much larger clone one base away. The chain links TRBV20-1 to TRBJ1-1, with a tentative D call TRBD1 (5 bases). Per the germline V gene, CDR1 is DFQATT and CDR2 is SNEGSKA (reference sequence). CDR3 length: 11 residues. V shed 3 bases and J shed 6 bases, with 8 bases lying between them. As DNA, the CDR3 is TGCAGTGCTAGGGACACTCCTGAAGCTTTCTTT. Its protein is CSARDTPEAFF.

This clonotype was found once. Germline is not matched at one junction end, which may reflect a read error. The chain uses TRBV2 and TRBJ2-2, with D possibly TRBD2 on 5 matching bases. Germline-derived CDR1 and CDR2 are SNHLY and FYNNEI. This CDR3 spans 12 amino acids. As DNA, the CDR3 is TGTGCCAGCAGCGAGGGTACCGGGGAGCTGTCTTTT. It encodes CASSEGTGELSF.

CDR3 residues: CASSLEHTEAFF. CDR3 in DNA: TGTGCCAGCAGCTTAGAGCACACTGAAGCTTTCTTT. The chain combines TRBV13 with TRBJ1-1; D ambiguous. The CDR3 has 12 residues. From germline, CDR1 is PRHDT and CDR2 FYEKMQ (reference sequence). Trimming removed 1 base from V and 3 bases from J, with 3 bases in between.

The CDR3 reads CASSIYGTGGYGYTF. In nucleotides, the CDR3 is TGTGCCAGCAGTATCTACGGGACAGGGGGGTATGGCTACACCTTC. The chain carries TRBV25-1 and TRBJ1-2; 11 bases match TRBD1. The germline CDR1 and CDR2 sequences are MGHDK and SYGVNS. This CDR3 comprises 15 residues. The junction had 7 bases not matched to a gene; V was cut back by 5 bases and J by 5 bases.

In this sample, this clonotype turned up many times. This rearrangement joins TRBV25-1 to TRBJ1-1; 7 bases fit TRBD1. The J segment lost 11 bases and the V segment lost 6 bases, leaving 6 bases of the junction unmatched. Germline V CDR1 and CDR2: MGHDK, SYGVNS. The CDR3 loop spans 11 amino acids. The CDR3 loop is CASSAGGAAFF. The CDR3, as DNA: TGTGCCAGCAGCGCAGGGGGGGCGGCTTTCTTT.

Note on this clonotype: The junction shows a germline mismatch at one end, possibly a read error. This chain joins TRBV7-9 and TRBJ2-7; 9 bases align to TRBD2. The CDR3 runs to 16 residues. Germline V gene sequence: CDR1 SEHNR, CDR2 FQNEAQ (reference sequence). Here the CDR3 reads CASSPGGGRAVYEQYF. The CDR3 DNA is TGCGCCAGCAGCCCCGGAGGCGGGAGGGCCGTGTACGAGCAGTACTTC.

This clonotype was detected ten times or more. The chain has TRBV29-1 and TRBJ1-4, with a weak D call TRBD1 (6 bases). V gave up 6 bases and J gave up 1 base, with 12 bases separating them. This CDR3 contains 14 residues. Per the germline V gene, CDR1 is SQVTM and CDR2 is ANQGSEA. The CDR3 is CSVKTGGTNEKLFF. CDR3 nucleotide sequence: TGCAGCGTGAAGACAGGAGGAACTAATGAAAAACTGTTTTTT.

On this clonotype: A much larger clone lies a single base off, so this may be a read error. Written as DNA, the CDR3 is TGTGCCGTCAGCGCAGGGTCGAGACATAACTATGGCTACACCTTC. Translating it yields CAVSAGSRHNYGYTF. The gene calls are TRBV10-3 and TRBJ1-2, with D possibly matching TRBD1 (5 bases). Per germline, CDR1 ENHRY and CDR2 SYGVKD. This CDR3 has 15 amino acids.

This clonotype was seen at least ten times. The chain has TRBV24-1 and TRBJ2-7; 10 bases match TRBD1. Germline values: CDR1 KGHDR, CDR2 SFDVKD. The ends lost 5 bases at V and 6 bases at J; junction bases unmatched: 9. There are 15 residues in the CDR3. DNA of the CDR3: TGTGCCACCAGTGCGAGGGACAGGGGATTTCGCGAGCAGTACTTC. Encoded protein: CATSARDRGFREQYF.

The CDR3 here is CAWRTVGEKLFF. CDR3 sequence (DNA): TGTGCCTGGAGGACAGTCGGGGAAAAACTGTTTTTT. The J gene is TRBJ1-4, the V gene TRBV30; TRBD1 might be the D (5 bases). The V and J ends lost 3 bases and 8 bases respectively, with 10 bases between them. CDR1 is GTSNPN and CDR2 is SVGIG in the germline V gene (reference sequence). CDR3 length equals 12 residues.

This clonotype was seen only a few times. This chain uses TRBV7-9 with TRBJ1-4, with no clear D. The V and J ends lost 5 bases and 8 bases respectively, with 9 bases between them. Germline V gene sequence: CDR1 SEHNR, CDR2 FQNEAQ (reference sequence). This CDR3 is built from 12 residues. The CDR3 DNA sequence: TGTGCCAGCAGCCGAACAGAGGAAAAACTGTTTTTT. Protein: CASSRTEEKLFF. The whole variable domain, remainder taken from reference TRBV7-9 and TRBJ1-4, is DTGVSQNPRHKITKRGQNVTFRCDPISEHNRLYWYRQTLGQGPEFLTYFQNEAQLEKSRLLSDRFSAERPKGSFSTLEIQRTEQGDSAMYLCASSRTEEKLFFGSGTQLSVL.

Regarding this clonotype: A single base separates this from a much larger clone, so it may be a read error. V usage is TRBV7-3 and J usage is TRBJ1-5; D is uncertain. This CDR3 is 11 amino acids long. Germline loops: CDR1 SGHTA, CDR2 FQGTGA. The CDR3 bases are TGTGCCAGCAGTCCGTCCCAGCCCCAGCGTTTT. Its protein is CASSPSQPQRF.

Worth noting for this clonotype: One base away lies a much larger clone, so this may be a sequencing read error. The gene calls are TRBV15 and TRBJ1-2; D gene unclear. This CDR3 spans 15 amino acids. Trimming left V 0 bases short and J 4 bases short, with 12 bases between. CDR1 and CDR2 (germline): LNHNV, YYDKDF (reference sequence). This CDR3 reads CATSREAGNSYGYTF. CDR3 DNA sequence: TGTGCCACCAGCAGAGAGGCCGGAAACTCCTATGGCTACACCTTC. Full variable domain (outside the CDR3, taken from reference TRBV15 and TRBJ1-2): DAMVIQNPRYQVTQFGKPVTLSCSQTLNHNVMYWYQQKSSQAPKLLFHYYDKDFNNEADTPDNFQSRRPNTSFCFLDIRSPGLGDTAMYLCATSREAGNSYGYTFGSGTRLTVV.

The chain links TRBV25-1 to TRBJ1-6; D not resolved. The V gene's germline CDR1 is MGHDK and CDR2 SYGVNS. This CDR3 region has 12 residues. V lost 4 bases to trimming and J lost 10 bases, with 8 bases between them. This CDR3 reads CASSGGRSPLHF. The CDR3 nucleotides read TGTGCCAGCAGTGGGGGAAGGTCACCCCTCCACTTT.

In its sample, this clonotype was seen a few times. The chain is built from TRBV7-3 and TRBJ1-6; D is perhaps TRBD1 (6 bases). Germline values: CDR1 SGHTA, CDR2 FQGTGA. Trimming cost V 5 bases and J 4 bases, with 15 bases left between them. This CDR3 spans 16 amino acids. CDR3 nucleotide sequence: TGTGCCAGCAGCCCCGCGGGACATGGTTATAATTCACCCCTCCACTTT. Protein: CASSPAGHGYNSPLHF.

Details on this clonotype: A much larger clone is a single base away; this may be a read error. This chain links TRBV6-5 with TRBJ2-5; tentatively, D is TRBD1 or TRBD2 (5 bases each). Germline lookup yields CDR1 MNHEY and CDR2 SVGAGI. This CDR3 contains 14 residues. The CDR3 protein is CAISYSRGWTSQYF. CDR3 in DNA: TGTGCCATCAGTTACTCGAGGGGATGGACGTCCCAGTACTTC.